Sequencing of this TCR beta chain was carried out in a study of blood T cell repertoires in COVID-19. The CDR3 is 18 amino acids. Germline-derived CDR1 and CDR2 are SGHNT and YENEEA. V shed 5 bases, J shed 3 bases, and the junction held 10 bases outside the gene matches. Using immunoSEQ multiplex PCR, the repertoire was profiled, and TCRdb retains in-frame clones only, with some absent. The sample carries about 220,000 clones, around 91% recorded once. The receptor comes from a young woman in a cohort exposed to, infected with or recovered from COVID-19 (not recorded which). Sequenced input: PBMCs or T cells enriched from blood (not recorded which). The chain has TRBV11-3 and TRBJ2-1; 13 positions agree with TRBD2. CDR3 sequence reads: CASSPRTSGRLGYNEQFF. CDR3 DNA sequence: TGTGCCAGCAGCCCTCGGACTAGCGGGAGATTGGGCTACAATGAGCAGTTCTTC.